This entry is about one T cell receptor beta chain. This entry belongs to a study of blood T cell repertoires in COVID-19. The wider study: Researchers got acute and convalescent COVID-19 samples from the United States, Italy and Spain. Sample material is recorded as cDNA or gDNA derived from T cells, B-cell-depleted T cells, or PBMCs.

Trimming took off 1 base at V and 6 bases at J, with 9 bases between the two ends. Germline V gives CDR1 SGHDN, CDR2 FVKESK. The CDR3 has 13 amino acids. In the authors' workflow: Counts of nucleated cells, estimated from reference gene primer amplification, were obtained. Assay: immunoSEQ multiplex PCR; the TCRdb copy retains only in-frame clones and omits some. That table is the source of V, J and clone size, and D and trimming were worked out from the DNA. The repertoire includes 120,000 or so clones, 65% to 90% of them detected once, and approximately 15% sits in the top ten. The receptor was isolated from a woman in her sixties or seventies with acute or convalescent COVID-19. This sequence joins TRBV14 and TRBJ1-1; tentatively, D is TRBD1 (6 bases). Sequencing used peripheral blood. CDR3 sequence: CASSQVPGAEAFF. CDR3 nucleotides: TGTGCCAGCAGCCAAGTTCCAGGGGCTGAAGCTTTCTTT.